This entry describes one TCR beta chain. The antigen this receptor binds is unknown. No clone much larger than this one lies a single base away; base qualities are absent. The CDR3 runs 15 residues from the cysteine to the phenylalanine. The DNA shown is the 45-base CDR3, in frame from base 1. Clipping removes 5 bases from V and 7 bases from J, with 6 as the unmatched junction base count. CDR1 MNHNY and CDR2 SVGAGI are derived from the germline V gene (reference sequence). Donors were healthy HIV-negative adults with no recently reported acute infections or vaccinations. Only Caucasian adults living in Nashville, Tennessee, USA were represented among the donors. Magnetic negative selection was used to enrich CD4+ T cells, after which naive cells were positively selected on CD45RA and the negative fraction became the memory subset. After blood collection by leukapheresis, PBMCs were isolated using Ficoll-Histopaque density gradient centrifugation and then cryopreserved in the vapor phase of liquid nitrogen. Purity and quantity of every magnetically sorted T cell population were checked by analytical flow cytometry. Each sorted fraction had its genomic DNA isolated and then quantified by UV absorbance on a Nanodrop 2000c.

The data belong to a study of shared clonotypes between healthy human individuals (dated by TCRdb to 2019 to 2021). Context from the whole study: A couple of women and a few men aged 18 to 49 years were included in the cohort. To increase sequencing depth and limit assay-specific biases, TCR repertoire library preparation and sequencing were carried out by different laboratories using diverse techniques. Between about 0.8 and 9.5 billion PBMCs per donor were obtained by leukapheresis. The study deeply sequenced blood TCR repertoires of about 5 healthy adults to estimate repertoire size and the extent of clonotype sharing between individuals. For each donor, three plates each were used for CD4 naive and CD4 memory, two plates were used for CD8 naive, and one plate was used for CD8 memory. The paper as a whole reports these results and caveats: Because the study included a small number of donors, the genetic and exposure-history diversity represented was limited. Pairwise subsampling led to the expectation that sequencing depth would affect the degree of clonotype sharing among donors. Incomplete sequencing was indicated by rarefaction of sorted-subset datasets, despite the large sequencing depth. Higher generation probabilities were observed for clonotypes shared by all four sorted-subset donors than for non-shared clonotypes. Approximately 4.8% of naive CD4, roughly 3.5% of naive CD8, 2.3% of memory CD4, and less than 0.45% of memory CD8 clonotypes were shared across several donors. Naive subsets generally had larger estimated clonotype richness than memory subsets. Only blood was sampled, and tissue TCR repertoires likely differ from those in blood.

Using the deep immunoSEQ assay, TCR CDR3 regions were amplified from genomic DNA by multiplex PCR. For each cell subset, the extracted genomic DNA was distributed evenly across all wells of several immunoSEQ 96-well plates, and each plate served as one replicate. For sorted subsets, 150 to 250 ng of genomic DNA, equivalent to some 33,000 T cell genomes, went into each replicate PCR. Purified libraries were quantified with a Qubit 3.0 fluorometer, sized on a Bioanalyzer 2100, and re-quantified with the KAPA Library Quantification kit. A separate single-read 150-cycle Illumina NextSeq 550 flow cell was used to sequence each immunoSEQ 96-well plate. In the authors' own workflow: Because only junctional sequences without quality scores were contained in the immunoSEQ output, filtering matching that applied to full-length reads could not be performed. To assign V/J genes and CDR3, sequences were annotated using PyIR, a Python wrapper for IgBLAST v1.9, with IMGT germline references. Reads with weak V/J assignments (E-value above 1e-6), missing CDR3, stop codons, out-of-frame junctions, or ambiguous translated residues were removed. A V3J clonotype was defined by an identical inferred V gene, J gene, and CDR3 amino acid sequence. Percentage overlap between repertoires was calculated by dividing the number of shared unique clonotypes by the size of the smaller repertoire. RTK rarefaction, the Chao1 estimator, and Recon v2.1 estimates of unobserved clonotypes were used to assess repertoire richness. For all TCRbeta clonotypes obtained by the gDNA method from four donors, generation probabilities were computed with OLGA. TCRdb's version of the immuneACCESS table is confined to in-frame rearrangements and falls short of the full clone set. An unresolved V gene accounts for under half of the shortfall where checked; the remainder is of unknown origin. Clone size and the V and J calls come from that table; the DNA yielded D and trimming. This sample holds millions of clones; around nine tenths were observed only once. Together, the top ten hold roughly 0.13% of the sample.

This TCR was recovered from a man younger than 35 in good health. In this chain, TRBV6-6 is recombined with TRBJ1-6; TRBD1 fits 9 bases in the junction. Specimen: naive CD4+ T cells sorted from blood. The sample's cell subset or site label, decoded: CD45RA+ positively selected. The encoded CDR3 is CASSGTGKANSPLHF. The nucleotides read TGTGCCAGCAGTGGGACAGGGAAGGCAAATTCACCCCTCCACTTT.